This T cell receptor (beta chain) was sequenced in a study of CD8 T cells in ankylosing spondylitis. This clonotype was observed a few times. Construction of TCR beta libraries was performed using quantitative 5'-RACE with molecular barcodes. TCRdb analysed the 5' RACE reads with MiXCR anew, one entry per CDR3 protein. The sample shows about 340,000 distinct CDR3 sequences, approximately 20% of them seen only once. The source of this sequence is a male donor with ankylosing spondylitis or in good health (not recorded which). The sequenced sample was blood, either unsorted or a sorted T cell fraction (not recorded which).

The chain's CDR3 is CSVGRLAGGGEQFF. CDR3 bases: TGCAGCGTGGGTAGGCTAGCGGGGGGGGGTGAGCAGTTCTTC. This sequence joins TRBV29-1 and TRBJ2-1; 12 bases match TRBD2. This CDR3 spans 14 amino acids. The V segment lost 6 bases and the J segment 9 bases; nucleotides outside the gene matches: 9. The V gene's germline CDR1 is SQVTM and CDR2 ANQGSEA.